The present entry profiles one TCR beta chain with its context. Its antigen is unknown. Time point specified: week 11, during vaccination. In the vaccine, a single dose held 300 ug of the mutant IDH1 20-mer peptide, along with topical imiquimod. The sample is drawn from a study of a mutant IDH1 vaccine in newly diagnosed glioma. Study overall: Patients were given eight vaccinations, scheduled in weeks 1, 3, 5, 7, 11, 15, 19 and 23. Study results and limitations: Among all patients, vaccine-induced immune responses occurred in 85% to 95%.

V lost 1 base, J lost 5 bases, and 8 bases lay in between. The germline CDR1 and CDR2 sequences are LNHNV and YYDKDF (reference sequence). The CDR3 covers 13 residues. The data were produced by immunoSEQ multiplex PCR, yet TCRdb's version contains in-frame clones alone and is incomplete. This table holds 45,000 to 65,000 clones, more than 85% found once. The rearrangement joins TRBV15 to TRBJ1-1; D is uncertain. The sequence derives from a man in his fifties with glioma. Sequencing used PBMCs, obtained from a glioma patient whose treatment included an IDH1 peptide vaccine. The CDR3 bases are TGTGCCACCAGCAGAGCGGGGAGGACTGAAGCTTTCTTT. Encoded protein: CATSRAGRTEAFF.